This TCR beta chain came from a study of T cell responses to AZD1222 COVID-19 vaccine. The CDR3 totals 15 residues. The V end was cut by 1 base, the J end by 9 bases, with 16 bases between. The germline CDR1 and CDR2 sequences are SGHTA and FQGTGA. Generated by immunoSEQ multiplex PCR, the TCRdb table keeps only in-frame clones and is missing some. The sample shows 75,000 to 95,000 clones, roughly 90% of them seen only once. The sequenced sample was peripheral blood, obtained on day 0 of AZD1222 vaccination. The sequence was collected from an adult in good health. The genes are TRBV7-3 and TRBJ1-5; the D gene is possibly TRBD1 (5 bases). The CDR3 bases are TGTGCCAGCAGCTTAATCCCGGGACCGAATGGGCCCCAGCATTTT. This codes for CASSLIPGPNGPQHF.